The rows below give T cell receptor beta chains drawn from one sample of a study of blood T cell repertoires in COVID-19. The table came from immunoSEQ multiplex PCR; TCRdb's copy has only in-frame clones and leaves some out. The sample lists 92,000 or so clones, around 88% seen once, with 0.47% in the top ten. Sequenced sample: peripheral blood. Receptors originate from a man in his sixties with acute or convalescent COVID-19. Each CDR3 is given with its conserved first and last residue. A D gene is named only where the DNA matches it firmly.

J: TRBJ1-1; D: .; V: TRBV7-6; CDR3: CASSRGWGTGDTEAFF
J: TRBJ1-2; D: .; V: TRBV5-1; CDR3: CASSSRGGYGYTF
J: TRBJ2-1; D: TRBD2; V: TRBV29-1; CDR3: CSVRGGYNEQFF
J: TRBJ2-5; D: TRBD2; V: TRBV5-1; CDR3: CASSSLTSGGLETQYF
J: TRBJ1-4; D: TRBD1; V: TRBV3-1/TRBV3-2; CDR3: CASSKLQGANEKLFF
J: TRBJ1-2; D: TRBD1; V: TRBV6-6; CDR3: CASSFGTGSSGYTF
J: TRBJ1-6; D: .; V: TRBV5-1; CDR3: CASSAGDRDNSPLHF
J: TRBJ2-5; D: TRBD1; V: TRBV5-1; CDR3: CASSLFRDRAETQYF
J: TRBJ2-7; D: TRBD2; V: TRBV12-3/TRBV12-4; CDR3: CASSWEGGYEQYF
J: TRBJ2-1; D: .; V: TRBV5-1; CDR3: CASSSWGTDNEQFF
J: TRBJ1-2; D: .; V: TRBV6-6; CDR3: CASSYTGPYGYTF
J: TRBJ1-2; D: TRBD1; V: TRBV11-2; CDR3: CASSSDRAGGYTF
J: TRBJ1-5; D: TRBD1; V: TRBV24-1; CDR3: CATSARDRGLFQPQHF
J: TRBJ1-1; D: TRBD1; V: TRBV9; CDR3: CASSVVGDRREAFF
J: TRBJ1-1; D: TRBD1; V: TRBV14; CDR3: CASSLRTGRNTEAFF
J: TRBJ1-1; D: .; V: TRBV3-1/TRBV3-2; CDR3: CASSQAGLTGEAFF
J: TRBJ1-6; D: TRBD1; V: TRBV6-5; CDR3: CASSAGQGSSPLHF
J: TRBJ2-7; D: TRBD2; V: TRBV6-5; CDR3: CASSYQRGRSYEQYF
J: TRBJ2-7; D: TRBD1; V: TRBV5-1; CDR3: CASSSRQGSYEQYF
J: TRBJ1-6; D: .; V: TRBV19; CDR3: CASSISGQVMNSPLHF
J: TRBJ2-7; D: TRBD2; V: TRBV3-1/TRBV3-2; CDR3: CASSQEGGATYEQYF
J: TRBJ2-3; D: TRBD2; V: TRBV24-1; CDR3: CATGGEADTQYF
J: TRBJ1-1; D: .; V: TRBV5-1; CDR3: CASSSTPGRGHTEAFF
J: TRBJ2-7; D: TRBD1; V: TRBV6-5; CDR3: CASSTRDRGGYEQYF
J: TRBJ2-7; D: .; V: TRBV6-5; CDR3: CASSYSAGRSPYEQYF
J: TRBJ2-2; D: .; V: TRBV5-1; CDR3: CASSLGGQNTGELFF
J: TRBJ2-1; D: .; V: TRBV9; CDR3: CASSSQVTHNEQFF